The sequence of this TCR beta chain was determined in a study of CD8+ T cells in alopecia areata (dated by TCRdb to the late 2010s). At the level of the whole study: The treated patients, all with moderate-to-severe alopecia areata, were enrolled in an open-label pilot trial of oral tofacitinib given at 5 to 10 mg twice daily. Tofacitinib was administered for 6 to 18 months, and 6 months of follow-up off drug were then conducted to assess delayed response and recurrence. For the treated patients, the SALT score, which quantifies what percentage of scalp surface area is affected, served as the measure of disease severity. To study T cell clonal expansion in alopecia areata, the researchers applied high-throughput TCRbeta sequencing to both the C3H/HeJ mouse model and human patients. On the human side, TCRbeta sequencing was run on scalp tissue and on sorted CD4+ and CD8+ peripheral blood T cells from healthy controls and from alopecia areata patients with either patchy or totalis/universalis disease. Biopsies were taken from tofacitinib-treated patients at baseline and again at 4 and 24 weeks into treatment, and several of those patients also had a later scalp biopsy. Clonality in the scalp was compared among normal scalp (n=4), patchy alopecia areata scalp (n=8), and alopecia totalis/universalis scalp (n=8). The RNA source kit depended on sample type: the PAXgene miRNA kit for fixed scalp, the miRNeasy kit for PBMCs, and the RNeasy kit for mouse skin. immunoSEQ multiplex PCR using 35 Vbeta forward primers and 13 Jbeta reverse primers was used to amplify TCRbeta CDR3 regions. The paper's findings and limits, for the study overall: During tofacitinib treatment, many expanded lesional clones remained in scalp and blood, and this persistence may partly explain relapse after treatment is stopped. Because the treated cohort was small and included a single nonresponder, larger studies are needed to assess links between baseline CD8+ expansion and response. Compared with normal scalp, lesional scalp had higher clonality and more expanded CD8+ clones, particularly in alopecia totalis/universalis, a pattern that suggests antigenic drive. Resident alphabeta T cells in normal human skin are also sequenced, complicating scalp TCR repertoire analysis, unlike mouse skin dominated by gammadelta T cells. Shared TCR sequences between patients were less evident than in mice, which may be partly attributable to HLA diversity in the patient population. Scalp clonality and the number of expanded CD8+ clones among the top 100 scalp clones were significantly decreased by tofacitinib.

The intended sense of this specimen's time point label: around 26 weeks on oral tofacitinib. The treatment or condition label of this sample denotes: oral pan-JAK inhibitor, 5-10 mg twice daily. Lesional scalp punch biopsies and peripheral blood were obtained from alopecia areata patients. PBMCs were separated by density centrifugation and stained for CD3, CD4 and CD8, after which CD4+ and CD8+ T cells were sorted on a FACSAria. Library preparation used the immunoSEQ multiplex PCR assay. For TCR sequencing, RNA was extracted from every sample and reverse transcribed into cDNA to serve as template. SuperScript III was used to make first-strand cDNA, primed with a 2:1 mix of oligo-dT and random hexamers. Amplification bias was assessed with a synthetic immune receptor repertoire, and residual bias was removed computationally. Processing in the source paper ran as follows. Raw reads were preprocessed to remove errors, and CDR3 was defined according to IMGT conventions as the region from the conserved cysteine to phenylalanine. To get clonality, Shannon entropy was normalized by log2 of the number of productive unique TCRs and the result was subtracted from 1. Scalp TCRbeta sequences were cross-referenced with sorted blood CD4 and CD8 repertoires so that the CD4 or CD8 identity of scalp clones could be inferred. The source is immuneACCESS, and TCRdb retained only in-frame sequences with V and J called. Part of the clones is not carried over; for the studies checked, unresolved V genes explain less than half of this, and the remainder is unexplained. V and J calls plus clone size are reproduced from that table; the DNA served to infer D and trimming. The sample yields about 160,000 clones; less than 70% were counted once. The top ten clonotypes cover approximately 15% of the sample.

A remark on this clone: There is no known antigen for this receptor. No per-base quality is available; no much larger clone lies one base away.

Sequenced here: CD4+ T cells sorted from blood, sampled at week 24, from a patient treated with tofacitinib. The source is a human donor with alopecia areata.

The base sequence is TGTGCCAGCAGTGCCCAGGTGCCCTCCTACGAGCAGTACTTC. Its protein product is CASSAQVPSYEQYF. The chain was built from TRBV25-1 and TRBJ2-7; a confident D gene designation cannot be given. The germline V gene gives CDR1 as MGHDK and CDR2 as SYGVNS. The junction carries 10 bases between V and J, which are trimmed by 4 bases and 0 bases respectively. Counted from cysteine to phenylalanine, this CDR3 has 14 amino acids. Just the 42-base CDR3 DNA is kept, in frame starting at base 1.